The sequence of this T cell receptor (beta chain) was determined in a study of chemoradiotherapy in HPV16-positive cancers. Findings and caveats of the study: Non-HPV-specific T cells did not expand in tumors during treatment, whereas candidate HPV-specific clones and E7-related motifs did. Functional assays defining HPV-specific T cells used only a couple of HPV16-positive patients.

In the case of this clone: Its antigen remains unidentified.

Repertoires were sampled repeatedly during chemoradiotherapy. This CDR3 has 11 residues. The germline gives CDR1 MNHNS, CDR2 SASEGT. V lost 8 bases to trimming and J lost 0 bases, with 2 bases between them. Only in-frame clones appear in the TCRdb table, and some are missing; sequencing was by immunoSEQ multiplex PCR. The data contain roughly 4,700 clones, about 92% of them singletons. This specimen was collected from a patient who underwent chemoradiotherapy. J is TRBJ1-3 and V is TRBV6-1; D unresolved. The TCR sequence derives from a human donor with HPV-associated anogenital cancer. Here the CDR3 DNA reads TGTGCCAGCCCCTCTGGAAACACCATATATTTT. Translating it yields CASPSGNTIYF.